Below, 5 T cell receptor beta chains from the same sample are listed, as sequenced in a study of regulatory T cells in long-lasting Graves disease listed by TCRdb under 2021. This sample's time point label indicates: newly diagnosed GD, antithyroid drugs for less than 3 months. RNA was extracted from PBMCs in TRIzol for both TCR sequencing and RNA sequencing. Receptors were amplified or captured by multiplex PCR. Instrument used: Illumina HiSeq 4000. TCR beta libraries were built with iRepertoire HTBI primers and Arm-PCR amplification of CDR3 regions. TCRdb ran its own pipeline on the public reads, namely fastp trimming at Q25 and MiXCR clone calling, and kept in-frame beta chains. A single entry per CDR3 protein holds the most common genes and DNA from its merged rows. Across this sample there are roughly 430,000 distinct CDR3 sequences, with around 15% seen only once. The ten largest clones represent 9.5% to 12% of the sample.

These same records also appear under a second study, on T cells in Graves' hyperthyroidism and ophthalmopathy.

The sample consisted of peripheral blood mononuclear cells (PBMCs), taken at new diagnosis, from a patient treated with antithyroid drugs. The receptors were sampled from a woman aged 30 to 39 with Graves disease. Donor details come from another sample of the same person, matched by shared clones.

The chain couples TRBV6-5 to TRBJ2-7; 7 nucleotides align to TRBD2. In germline, CDR1 is MNHEY, CDR2 SVGAGI. Trimming cost V 0 bases and J 6 bases; bases outside gene matches: 5. The CDR3 extends over 14 amino acids. The CDR3 DNA is TGTGCCAGCAGTTACTCCGGGACTACATCCGAGCAGTACTTC. It encodes CASSYSGTTSEQYF.

The CDR3 protein is CASSLTGTPSGNTIYF. The CDR3 coding sequence is TGCGCCAGCAGCTTGACTGGGACACCCTCTGGAAACACCATATATTTT. V is TRBV5-1 and J is TRBJ1-3; tentatively, D is TRBD1 (6 bases). The CDR3 length is 16 residues. Germline CDR1 reads SGHRS; CDR2 reads YFSETQ. The V gene lost 1 base and the J gene lost 0 bases, with 11 bases spanning the gap.

This clonotype was seen ten or more times. The chain links TRBV12-3 or TRBV12-4 to TRBJ2-3, with 7 bases lining up with TRBD1. This CDR3 contains 15 residues. J gave up 0 bases and V 5 bases, and 5 bases lay outside the gene matches. The CDR3 protein is CASSPSTGSTDTQYF. CDR3 bases: TGTGCCAGCAGTCCATCGACAGGGAGCACAGATACGCAGTATTTT.

The rearrangement uses TRBV6-4 and TRBJ2-7, with TRBD2 matching over 10 bases. CDR1 is MRHNA, CDR2 SNTAGT, per germline. The CDR3 is made up of 15 amino acids. V was pared by 6 bases and J by 1 base, with 6 bases of the junction left unmatched. Written as DNA, the CDR3 is TGTGCCAGCAGACCAACTAGCGGGACTTCCTACGAGCAGTACTTC. This translates into CASRPTSGTSYEQYF.

V gene TRBV5-1 combines with J gene TRBJ1-2; 11 bases line up with TRBD1. Germline assignment: CDR1 SGHRS and CDR2 YFSETQ. The CDR3 is 14 residues long. Trimming removed 4 bases from V and 8 bases from J; junction bases left unmatched: 7. CDR3 nucleotides: TGCGCCAGCAGCCCCGGGACAGGGGGTAGCGGCTACACCTTC. This gives the protein CASSPGTGGSGYTF.